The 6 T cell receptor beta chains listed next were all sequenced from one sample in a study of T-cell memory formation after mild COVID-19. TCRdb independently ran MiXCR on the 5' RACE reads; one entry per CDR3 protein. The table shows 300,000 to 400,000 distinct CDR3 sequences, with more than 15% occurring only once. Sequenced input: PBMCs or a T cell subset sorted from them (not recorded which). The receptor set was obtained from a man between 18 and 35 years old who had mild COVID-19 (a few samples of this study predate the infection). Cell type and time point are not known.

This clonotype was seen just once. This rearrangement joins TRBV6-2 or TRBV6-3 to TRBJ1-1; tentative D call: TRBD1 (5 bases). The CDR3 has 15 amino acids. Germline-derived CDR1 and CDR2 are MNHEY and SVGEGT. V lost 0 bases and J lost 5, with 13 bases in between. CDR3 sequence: CASSYSQGPTTEAFF. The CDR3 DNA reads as TGTGCCAGCAGTTACTCCCAGGGACCCACAACTGAAGCTTTCTTT.

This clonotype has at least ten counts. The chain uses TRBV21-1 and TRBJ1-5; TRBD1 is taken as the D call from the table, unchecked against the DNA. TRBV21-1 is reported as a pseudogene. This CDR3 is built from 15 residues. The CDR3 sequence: CASSKVRDKNQPQHF. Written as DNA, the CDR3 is TGTGCCAGCAGCAAAGTCAGGGACAAAAATCAGCCCCAGCATTTT.

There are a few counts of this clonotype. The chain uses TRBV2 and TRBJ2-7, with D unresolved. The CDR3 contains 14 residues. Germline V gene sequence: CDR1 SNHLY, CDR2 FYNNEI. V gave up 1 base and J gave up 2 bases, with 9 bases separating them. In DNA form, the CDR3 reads TGTGCCAGCAGTGAAGGCCGGGTTACCTACGAGCAGTACGTC. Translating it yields CASSEGRVTYEQYV.

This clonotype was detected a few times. CDR3 region: CASTDRGTDTQYF. CDR3 sequence (DNA): TGTGCCAGCACGGACAGGGGCACAGATACGCAGTATTTT. The V gene is TRBV2, the J gene TRBJ2-3; 8 nucleotides line up with TRBD1. With 7 bases clipped from V and 1 base from J, the junction kept 1 base outside the gene matches. The CDR3 is made up of 13 amino acids. The germline V gene has CDR1 SNHLY and CDR2 FYNNEI. The variable domain in full, with the rest retrieved from reference TRBV2 and TRBJ2-3, is EPEVTQTPSHQVTQMGQEVILRCVPISNHLYFYWYRQILGQKVEFLVSFYNNEISEKSEIFDDQFSVERPDGSNFTLKIRSTKLEDSAMYFCASTDRGTDTQYFGPGTRLTVL.

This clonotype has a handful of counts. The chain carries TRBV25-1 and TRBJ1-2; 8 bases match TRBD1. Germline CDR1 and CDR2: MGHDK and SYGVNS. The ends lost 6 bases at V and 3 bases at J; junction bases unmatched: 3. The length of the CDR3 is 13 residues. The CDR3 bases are TGTGCCAGCAGGGGACAGGCCCACTATGGCTACACCTTC. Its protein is CASRGQAHYGYTF.

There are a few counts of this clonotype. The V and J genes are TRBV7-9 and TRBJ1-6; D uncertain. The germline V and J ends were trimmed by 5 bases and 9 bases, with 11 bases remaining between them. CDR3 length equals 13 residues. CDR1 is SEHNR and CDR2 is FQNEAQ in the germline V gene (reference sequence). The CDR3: CASSPTALSPLHF. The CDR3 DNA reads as TGTGCCAGCAGCCCCACGGCCCTTTCACCCCTCCACTTT.